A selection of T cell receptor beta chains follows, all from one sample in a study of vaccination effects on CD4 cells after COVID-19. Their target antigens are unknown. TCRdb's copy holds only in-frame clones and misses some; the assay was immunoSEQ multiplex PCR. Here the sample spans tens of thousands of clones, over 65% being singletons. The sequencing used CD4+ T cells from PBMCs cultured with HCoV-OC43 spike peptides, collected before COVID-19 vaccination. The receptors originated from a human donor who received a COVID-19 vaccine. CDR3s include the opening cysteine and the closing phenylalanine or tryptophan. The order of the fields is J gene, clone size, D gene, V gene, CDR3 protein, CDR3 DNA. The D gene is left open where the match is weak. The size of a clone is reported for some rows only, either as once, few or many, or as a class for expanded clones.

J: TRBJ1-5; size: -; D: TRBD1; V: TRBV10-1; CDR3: CASSEGTGNNQPQHF; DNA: TGCGCCAGCAGTGAAGGGACAGGAAACAATCAGCCCCAGCATTTT
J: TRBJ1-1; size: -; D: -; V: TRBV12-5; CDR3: CASGLDRFEAFF; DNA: TGTGCTAGTGGTTTGGATAGGTTCGAAGCTTTCTTT
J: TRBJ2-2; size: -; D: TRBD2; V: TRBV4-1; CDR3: CASSQGLAENTGELFF; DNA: TGCGCCAGCAGCCAGGGACTAGCGGAGAACACCGGGGAGCTGTTTTTT
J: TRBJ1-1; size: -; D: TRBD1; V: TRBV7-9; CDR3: CASSFSLTGDTEAFF; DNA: TGTGCCAGCAGCTTTAGCCTAACAGGGGACACTGAAGCTTTCTTT
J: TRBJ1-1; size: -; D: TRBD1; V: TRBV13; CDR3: CASSLDPRGQGSKMRNTEAFF; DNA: TGTGCCAGCAGCTTAGATCCCAGGGGACAGGGAAGTAAGATGCGGAACACTGAAGCTTTCTTT
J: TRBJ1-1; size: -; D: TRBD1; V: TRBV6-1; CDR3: CASSDRDRGRDGRAFF; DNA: TGTGCCAGCAGTGACCGGGACAGGGGGCGCGATGGGAGGGCTTTCTTT
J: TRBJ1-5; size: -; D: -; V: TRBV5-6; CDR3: CASSLALYSNQPQHF; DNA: TGTGCCAGCAGCTTGGCACTCTATAGCAATCAGCCCCAGCATTTT
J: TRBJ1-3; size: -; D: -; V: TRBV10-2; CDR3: CASSENSGNTIYF; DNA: TGCGCCAGCAGTGAGAACTCTGGAAACACCATATATTTT
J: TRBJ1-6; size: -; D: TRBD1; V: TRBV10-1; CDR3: CASKKTRTGKVVRSPLHF; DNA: TGCGCCAGCAAGAAAACCAGGACAGGGAAGGTAGTGCGTTCACCCCTCCACTTT
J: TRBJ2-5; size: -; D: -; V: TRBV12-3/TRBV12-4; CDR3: CASSGQYQETQYF; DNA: TGTGCCAGCAGTGGGCAGTACCAAGAGACCCAGTACTTC
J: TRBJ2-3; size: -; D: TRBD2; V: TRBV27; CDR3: CASSPTAGGTTDTQYF; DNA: TGTGCCAGCAGTCCCACAGCGGGGGGGACCACAGATACGCAGTATTTT
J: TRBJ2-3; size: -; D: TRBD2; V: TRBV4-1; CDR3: CASSRGLAGGPSGTDTQYF; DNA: TGCGCCAGCAGCCGGGGACTAGCGGGGGGTCCTTCTGGCACAGATACGCAGTATTTT
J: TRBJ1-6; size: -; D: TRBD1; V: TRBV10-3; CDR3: CAISGRDRGIESPLHF; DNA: TGTGCCATCAGTGGCAGGGACAGGGGGATCGAATCACCCCTCCACTTT
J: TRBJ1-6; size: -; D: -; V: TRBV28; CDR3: CASSVLWGISNSPLHF; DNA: TGTGCCAGCAGCGTCCTTTGGGGGATAAGTAATTCACCCCTCCACTTT
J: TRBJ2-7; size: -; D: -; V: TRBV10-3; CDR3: CAIRWTQDSYEQYF; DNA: TGTGCCATCCGTTGGACTCAAGACTCCTACGAGCAGTACTTC
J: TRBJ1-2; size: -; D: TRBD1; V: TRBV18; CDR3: CASSPGQGVEGYTF; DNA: TGTGCCAGCTCACCCGGACAGGGGGTGGAGGGCTACACCTTC
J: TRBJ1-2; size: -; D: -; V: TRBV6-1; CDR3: CASSEATGPTGGYTF; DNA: TGTGCCAGCAGTGAAGCCACGGGCCCCACGGGCGGCTACACCTTC
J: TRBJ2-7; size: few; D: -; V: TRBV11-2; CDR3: CASSLSAANYEQYF; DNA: TGTGCCAGCAGCTTATCCGCGGCCAACTACGAGCAGTACTTC
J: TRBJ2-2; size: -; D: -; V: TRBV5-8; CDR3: CASSPRGHANTGELFF; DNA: TGTGCCAGCAGCCCCAGGGGTCACGCGAACACCGGGGAGCTGTTTTTT
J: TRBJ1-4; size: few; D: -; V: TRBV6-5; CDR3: CASRARENEKLFF; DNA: TGTGCCAGCAGAGCCCGGGAAAATGAAAAACTGTTTTTT
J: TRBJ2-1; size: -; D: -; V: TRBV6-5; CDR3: CASSYSFLRGLNEQFF; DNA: TGTGCCAGCAGTTACTCGTTTCTCCGGGGGCTCAATGAGCAGTTCTTC
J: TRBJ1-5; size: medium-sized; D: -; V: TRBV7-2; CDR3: CASSRSSNQPQHF; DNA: TGTGCCAGCAGTCGGTCCAGCAATCAGCCCCAGCATTTT
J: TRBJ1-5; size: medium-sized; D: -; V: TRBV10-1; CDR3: CAPQRDRPLGGSSNQPQHF; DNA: TGCGCCCCCCAAAGGGACCGGCCCTTAGGGGGGAGCAGCAATCAGCCCCAGCATTTT
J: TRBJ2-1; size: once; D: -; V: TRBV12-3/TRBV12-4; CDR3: CASCLLEYNEQFF; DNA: TGTGCCAGCTGCTTGCTAGAATACAATGAGCAGTTCTTC
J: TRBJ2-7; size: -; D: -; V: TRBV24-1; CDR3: CATSDPRRGGECDEQYF; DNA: TGTGCCACCAGTGATCCAAGGCGGGGTGGTGAATGTGACGAGCAGTACTTC
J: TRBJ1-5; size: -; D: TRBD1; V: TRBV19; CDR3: CARKGTGESNQPQHF; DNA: TGTGCCAGAAAAGGGACAGGGGAAAGCAATCAGCCCCAGCATTTT
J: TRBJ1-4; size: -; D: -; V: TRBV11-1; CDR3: CASCRTANNEKLFF; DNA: TGTGCCAGCTGCCGGACAGCCAATAATGAAAAACTGTTTTTT
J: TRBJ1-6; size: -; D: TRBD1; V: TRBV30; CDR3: CAWNRQGRTPLHF; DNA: TGTGCCTGGAATCGACAGGGGAGGACACCCCTCCACTTT
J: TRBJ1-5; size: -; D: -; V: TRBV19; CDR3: CASSIQTALNQPQHF; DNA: TGTGCCAGTAGTATTCAGACAGCCCTTAATCAGCCCCAGCATTTT
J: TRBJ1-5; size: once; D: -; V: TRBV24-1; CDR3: CATSDPNQPQHF; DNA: TGTGCCACCAGTGACCCTAATCAGCCCCAGCATTTT
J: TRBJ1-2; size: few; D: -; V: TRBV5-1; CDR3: CASSLEGGSGYTF; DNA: TGCGCCAGCAGCTTGGAGGGCGGGAGTGGCTACACCTTC
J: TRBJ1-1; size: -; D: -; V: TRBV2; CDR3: CASAGLAGPNTEAFF; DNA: TGTGCCAGCGCGGGCCTCGCCGGACCGAACACTGAAGCTTTCTTT
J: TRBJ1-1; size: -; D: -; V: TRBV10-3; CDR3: CAISSGFSMNTEAFF; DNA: TGTGCCATCAGTTCAGGGTTCAGTATGAACACTGAAGCTTTCTTT
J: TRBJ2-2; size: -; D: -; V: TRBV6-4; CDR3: CASSRGLAENTGELFF; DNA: TGTGCCAGCAGTAGGGGGCTAGCGGAGAACACCGGGGAGCTGTTTTTT
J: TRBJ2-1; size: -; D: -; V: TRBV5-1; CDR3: CASSLDRGSYNEQFF; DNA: TGCGCCAGCAGCTTGGATCGCGGTTCCTACAATGAGCAGTTCTTC
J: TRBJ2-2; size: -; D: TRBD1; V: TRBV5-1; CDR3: CASSLAGTGGPGELFF; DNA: TGCGCCAGCAGCTTGGCCGGGACAGGGGGCCCCGGGGAGCTGTTTTTT
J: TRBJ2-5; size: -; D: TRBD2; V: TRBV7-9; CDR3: CASSLTSGRSRETQYF; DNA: TGTGCCAGCAGCTTAACTAGCGGGAGGTCGAGGGAGACCCAGTACTTC
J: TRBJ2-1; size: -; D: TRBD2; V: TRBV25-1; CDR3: CASSRVAGGNSYNEQFF; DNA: TGTGCCAGCAGTAGGGTAGCGGGAGGCAACTCCTACAATGAGCAGTTCTTC
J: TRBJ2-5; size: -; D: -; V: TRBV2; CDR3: CASGRETRESQYF; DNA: TGTGCCAGCGGGAGAGAAACCAGGGAGTCCCAGTACTTC
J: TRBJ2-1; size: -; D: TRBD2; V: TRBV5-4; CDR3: CASSRQGLALNEQFF; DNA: TGTGCCAGCAGCCGACAAGGACTAGCTCTCAATGAGCAGTTCTTC
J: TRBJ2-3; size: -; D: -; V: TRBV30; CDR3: CAWSRGITDTQYF; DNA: TGTGCCTGGAGTCGGGGGATCACAGATACGCAGTATTTT
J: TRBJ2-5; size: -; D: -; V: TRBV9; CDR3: CASSVQEETQYF; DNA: TGTGCCAGCAGCGTACAAGAAGAGACCCAGTACTTC
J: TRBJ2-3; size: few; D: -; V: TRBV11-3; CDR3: CASSLAPTGLRTSTDTQYF; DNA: TGTGCCAGCAGCTTAGCCCCGACGGGACTCAGGACTAGCACAGATACGCAGTATTTT
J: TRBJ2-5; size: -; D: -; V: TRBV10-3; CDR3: CAITGDRETQYF; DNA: TGTGCCATCACGGGGGACAGAGAGACCCAGTACTTC
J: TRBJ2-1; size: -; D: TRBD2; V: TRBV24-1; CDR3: CATRGGNEQFF; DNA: TGTGCCACCCGGGGGGGGAATGAGCAGTTCTTC
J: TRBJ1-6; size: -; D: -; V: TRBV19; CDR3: CASSYRSNWNSPLHF; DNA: TGTGCCAGTAGTTACCGCTCGAATTGGAATTCACCCCTCCACTTT
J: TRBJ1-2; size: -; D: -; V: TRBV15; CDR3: CATSIGTNYGYTF; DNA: TGTGCCACCAGCATTGGGACTAACTATGGCTACACCTTC